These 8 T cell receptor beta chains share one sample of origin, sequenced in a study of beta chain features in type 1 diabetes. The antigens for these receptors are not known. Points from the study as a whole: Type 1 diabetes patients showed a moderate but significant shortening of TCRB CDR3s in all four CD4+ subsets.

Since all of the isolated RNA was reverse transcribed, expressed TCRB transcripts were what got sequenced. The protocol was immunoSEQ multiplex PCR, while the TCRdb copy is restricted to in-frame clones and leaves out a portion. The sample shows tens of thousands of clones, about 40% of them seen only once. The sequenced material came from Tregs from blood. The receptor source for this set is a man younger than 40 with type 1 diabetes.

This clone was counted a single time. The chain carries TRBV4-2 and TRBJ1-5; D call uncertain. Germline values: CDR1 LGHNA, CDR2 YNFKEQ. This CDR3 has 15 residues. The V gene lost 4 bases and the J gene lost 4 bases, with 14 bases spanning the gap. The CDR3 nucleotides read TGTGCCAGCAGCCCACGAGGAGGGCAGAATCAGCCCCAGCATTTT. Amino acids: CASSPRGGQNQPQHF.

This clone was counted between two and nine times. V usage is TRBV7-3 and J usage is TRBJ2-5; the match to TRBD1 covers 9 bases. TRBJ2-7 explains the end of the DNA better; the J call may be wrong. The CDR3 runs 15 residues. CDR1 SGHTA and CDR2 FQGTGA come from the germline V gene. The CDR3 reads CASSMTGGISYEQYF. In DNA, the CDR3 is TGTGCCAGCAGCATGACAGGGGGAATCTCCTACGAGCAGTACTTC.

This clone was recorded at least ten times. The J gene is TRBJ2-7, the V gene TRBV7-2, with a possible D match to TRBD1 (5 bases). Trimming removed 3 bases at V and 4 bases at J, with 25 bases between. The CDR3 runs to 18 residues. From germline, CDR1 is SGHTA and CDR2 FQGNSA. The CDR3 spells CASSFNLFVNMGQYEQYF. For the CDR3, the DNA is TGTGCCAGCAGCTTTAATCTCTTTGTCAACATGGGGCAGTACGAGCAGTACTTC.

This CDR3 is CASSDQGRWTQYF. In DNA form, the CDR3 reads TGTGCCAGCAGCGACCAGGGAAGATGGACGCAGTATTTT. The chain links TRBV11-2 to TRBJ2-3; a possible D gene is TRBD1 (5 bases). The CDR3 is 13 residues long. With 5 bases removed from V and 9 bases from J, the gap between germline ends came to 15 bases. The V gene's germline CDR1 is SGHAT and CDR2 FQNNGV.

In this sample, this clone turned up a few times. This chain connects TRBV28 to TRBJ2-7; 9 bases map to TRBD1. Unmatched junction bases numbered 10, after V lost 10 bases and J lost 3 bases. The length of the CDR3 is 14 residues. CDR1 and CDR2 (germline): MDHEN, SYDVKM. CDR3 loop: CATSGQGWGYEQYF. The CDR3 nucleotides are TGTGCCACCTCGGGACAGGGTTGGGGCTACGAGCAGTACTTC.

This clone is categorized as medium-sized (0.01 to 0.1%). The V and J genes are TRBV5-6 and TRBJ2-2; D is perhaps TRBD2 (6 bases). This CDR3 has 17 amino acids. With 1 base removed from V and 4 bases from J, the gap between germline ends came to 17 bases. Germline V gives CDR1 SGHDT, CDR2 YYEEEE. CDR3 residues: CASSLPEVDYFTGELFF. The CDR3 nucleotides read TGTGCCAGCAGCTTGCCTGAAGTGGACTACTTCACCGGGGAGCTGTTTTTT. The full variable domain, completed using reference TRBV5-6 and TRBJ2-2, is DAGVTQSPTHLIKTRGQQVTLRCSPKSGHDTVSWYQQALGQGPQFIFQYYEEEERQRGNFPDRFSGHQFPNYSSELNVNALLLGDSALYLCASSLPEVDYFTGELFFGEGSRLTVL.

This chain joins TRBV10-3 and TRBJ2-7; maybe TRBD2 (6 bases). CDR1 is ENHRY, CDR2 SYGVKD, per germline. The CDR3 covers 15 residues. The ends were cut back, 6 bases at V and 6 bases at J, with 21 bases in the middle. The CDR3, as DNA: TGTGCCATCAGCCCGGGACTCGGAAAACCTTCCGAGCAGTACTTC. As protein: CAISPGLGKPSEQYF.

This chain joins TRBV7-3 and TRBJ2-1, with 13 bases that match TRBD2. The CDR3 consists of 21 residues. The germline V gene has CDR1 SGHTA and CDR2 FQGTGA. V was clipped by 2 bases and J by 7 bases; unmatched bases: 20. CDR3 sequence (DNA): TGTGCCAGCAGCTTACGGCGACCCCCCATTAAACTAGCGGGAGGGAGGAATGAGCAGTTCTTC. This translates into CASSLRRPPIKLAGGRNEQFF.